The source of this T cell receptor (beta chain) is a study of T cells in Graves' hyperthyroidism and ophthalmopathy. Study-wide results and limits: Using 13 V-J features, a model discriminated ophthalmopathy from stable hyperthyroidism. Most thyroid clonotypes with frequency above 0.001 were detected in blood.

Amplified regions were TCR beta CDR3 sequences from RNA transcripts. TCR CDR3 underwent first-round RT-PCR with the HTBI primer set. MiXCR, run by TCRdb on the multiplex PCR reads, gives a single entry per CDR3 protein. The sample yields about 640,000 distinct CDR3 sequences, 45% seen once. Notes on this clonotype: No antigen is known for it.

Clinical symptoms, serum thyroxine and TRAb, thyroid ultrasound and orbital computed tomography were used for the diagnoses. CDR1 MNHNY and CDR2 SVGAGI come from the germline V gene (reference sequence). The V gene end was trimmed by 6 bases and the J gene end by 1 base; junction bases not matched to a gene: 6. This CDR3 is built from 15 residues. The J gene is TRBJ2-5, the V gene TRBV6-6; 9 nucleotides match TRBD1. The sequencing input was peripheral blood or thyroid tissue (not recorded which). The receptor was isolated from an adult man with Graves' disease, either hyperthyroidism or ophthalmopathy (not recorded which). The CDR3 loop reads CASSEGTGPQETQYF. The CDR3 bases are TGTGCCAGCAGCGAAGGGACAGGGCCCCAAGAGACCCAGTACTTC.